Presented here are 20 T cell receptor beta chains from one specimen sequenced in a study of T-cell memory formation after mild COVID-19. TCRdb re-analysed the 5' RACE reads in MiXCR, keeping a single row per CDR3 protein. This repertoire shows approximately 260,000 distinct CDR3 sequences, roughly 18% found once; its top ten account for about 21%. The sample comprised PBMCs or a T cell subset sorted from them (not recorded which). The receptors stem from a man aged 18 to 30 who had mild COVID-19 (a few samples of this study predate the infection). Cell type and time point are not known.

The chain employs TRBV12-3 or TRBV12-4 and TRBJ2-1, with 7 bases lining up with TRBD1. CDR3 length: 13 amino acids. V lost 10 bases and J lost 5; bases outside the gene matches: 8. CDR3: CATRQGIHNEQFF. CDR3 in DNA: TGTGCCACCAGACAGGGTATACACAATGAGCAGTTCTTC.

The chain employs TRBV6-2 or TRBV6-3 and TRBJ1-1; no clear D gene. The V gene lost 6 bases and the J gene lost 11 bases, with 16 bases spanning the gap. From germline, CDR1 is MNHEY and CDR2 SVGEGT. The CDR3 extends over 12 amino acids. The CDR3 loop is CASRPRAGRAFF. The CDR3, as DNA: TGTGCCAGCAGACCTCGCGCCGGGCGGGCTTTCTTT.

The genes are TRBV12-3 or TRBV12-4 and TRBJ2-3; tentatively, D is TRBD2 (5 bases). Trimming cost V 7 bases and J 2 bases, with 19 bases left between them. This CDR3 spans 16 amino acids. Here the CDR3 reads CASTRGWASFTDTQYF. The CDR3 DNA reads TGTGCCAGCACTCGCGGGTGGGCTAGCTTCACAGATACGCAGTATTTT.

This clonotype was detected only a few times. J is TRBJ2-7 and V is TRBV5-5, with D unresolved. Per germline, CDR1 SGHKS and CDR2 YYEKEE (reference sequence). There are 14 residues in the CDR3. Trimming cost V 3 bases and J 2 bases, with 12 bases left between them. The CDR3 sequence is CASSYSGNTYEQYV. CDR3 DNA: TGTGCCAGCAGCTATTCGGGTAACACCTACGAGCAGTACGTC.

This clonotype has a handful of counts. The chain carries TRBV7-8 and TRBJ2-1; 7 bases fit TRBD1. This CDR3 has 13 amino acids. Germline assignment: CDR1 SGHVS and CDR2 FQNEAQ. Trimming at V came to 8 bases and at J to 8 bases, leaving 9 bases not matched to a gene. The CDR3 region has the DNA TGTGCCAGCGGGCGATACCAGGGGGATGAGCAGTTCTTC. Translated, it gives CASGRYQGDEQFF. Full variable domain (outside the CDR3, taken from reference TRBV7-8 and TRBJ2-1): GAGVSQSPRYKVAKRGQDVALRCDPISGHVSLFWYQQALGQGPEFLTYFQNEAQLDKSGLPSDRFFAERPEGSVSTLKIQRTQQEDSAVYLCASGRYQGDEQFFGPGTRLTVL.

The V gene is TRBV5-1, the J gene TRBJ1-2, with a weak D call TRBD1 (5 bases). This CDR3 spans 16 amino acids. Germline V gene lookup returns CDR1 SGHRS and CDR2 YFSETQ. Trimming cost V 0 bases and J 0 bases, with 12 bases left between them. This CDR3 reads CASSLEGLRANYGYTF. The CDR3 DNA sequence: TGCGCCAGCAGCTTGGAGGGACTCCGAGCTAACTATGGCTACACCTTC.

This sequence joins TRBV12-3 or TRBV12-4 and TRBJ1-5; 7 bases line up with TRBD1. After removal of 7 bases from V and 1 base from J, the junction contained 4 bases not matched to a gene. This CDR3 is built from 14 residues. The CDR3 DNA sequence: TGTGCCAGCATCCGGACAGGAAGCAATCAGCCCCAGCATTTT. Amino acids: CASIRTGSNQPQHF.

The chain links TRBV7-2 to TRBJ2-2, with a tentative D call TRBD1 (5 bases). V gave up 2 bases and J gave up 4 bases, with 14 bases separating them. Per germline, CDR1 SGHTA and CDR2 FQGNSA. There are 16 residues in the CDR3. DNA for the CDR3: TGTGCCAGCAGCTTAAGGTCCCAGGGAAGCACCGGGGAGCTGTTTTTT. Its translation: CASSLRSQGSTGELFF.

J is TRBJ2-3 and V is TRBV6-6; 10 positions match TRBD2. Looked up from germline, CDR1 is MNHNY and CDR2 is SVGAGI (reference sequence). V was pared by 6 bases and J by 5 bases, with 11 bases of the junction left unmatched. The length of the CDR3 is 16 residues. CDR3 protein: CASSGKGVAGGDTQYF. The DNA of the CDR3 is TGTGCCAGCAGCGGGAAAGGGGTAGCGGGGGGAGATACGCAGTATTTT.

This clonotype was observed at least ten times. V and J are TRBV4-2 and TRBJ1-4, with D uncertain. Between the trimmed V and J ends, which lost 0 bases and 5 bases, there was a span of 4 bases. Germline V gives CDR1 LGHNA, CDR2 YNFKEQ. The CDR3 has 13 amino acids. The CDR3 reads CASSQDRNEKLFF. The CDR3 nucleotides read TGTGCCAGCAGCCAAGACAGAAATGAAAAACTGTTTTTT.

The chain uses TRBV14 and TRBJ1-6, with D uncertain. The germline CDR1 and CDR2 sequences are SGHDN and FVKESK. The CDR3 is 12 residues long. Trimming removed 1 base from V and 12 bases from J, with 7 bases in between. CDR3: CASSQGVGPLHF. Here the CDR3 DNA reads TGTGCCAGCAGCCAAGGGGTGGGACCCCTCCACTTT.

The genes are TRBV6-6 and TRBJ1-1; D is unresolved. The CDR3 loop spans 16 amino acids. Germline values: CDR1 MNHNY, CDR2 SVGAGI (reference sequence). The V gene lost 6 bases and the J gene lost 3 bases, with 20 bases spanning the gap. CDR3 sequence (DNA): TGTGCCAGCAGCCTAACCCTGCACAGTGATGACACTGAAGCTTTCTTT. This gives the protein CASSLTLHSDDTEAFF.

Only a few counts were recorded for this clonotype. The CDR3 DNA is TGTGCCAGCTCACCAGGCATGGGTGTTTCGGAGCAGTTCTTC. Residues: CASSPGMGVSEQFF. The J gene is TRBJ2-1, the V gene TRBV18; D remains unclear. V lost 2 bases and J 10 bases, leaving 15 bases between the germline ends. This CDR3 has 14 amino acids. Germline CDR1 is KGHSH and CDR2 is LQKENI.

This clonotype came up a few times. For the CDR3, the DNA is TGTGCCAGCAGCGTAGGGTCAGGGGGCGTCGATGGCTACACCTTC. Translating it yields CASSVGSGGVDGYTF. This sequence joins TRBV9 and TRBJ1-2, with 8 bases identical to TRBD1. The CDR3 totals 15 residues. V lost 0 bases, J lost 6 bases, and 7 bases stayed unmatched. In germline, CDR1 is SGDLS, CDR2 YYNGEE.

This chain connects TRBV29-1 to TRBJ1-2; tentatively, D is TRBD1 (5 bases). Germline CDR1 reads SQVTM; CDR2 reads ANQGSEA. V was pared by 4 bases and J by 4 bases, with 16 bases between. This CDR3 is 14 amino acids long. CDR3 in amino acids: CSVGYDRSLYGYTF. CDR3 in DNA: TGCAGCGTTGGCTATGACAGATCTCTCTATGGCTACACCTTC.

In nucleotides, the CDR3 is TGTGCCAGCAATGGACAGGGGAAAACCGGGGAGCTGTTTTTT. Translating it yields CASNGQGKTGELFF. The V gene is TRBV2, the J gene TRBJ2-2, with TRBD1 matching 9 bases. Trimming at V came to 7 bases and at J to 5 bases, leaving 5 bases not matched to a gene. Germline V CDR1 and CDR2: SNHLY, FYNNEI. The CDR3 loop spans 14 amino acids.

The V and J genes are TRBV28 and TRBJ2-2; a weak D match, TRBD1 (8 bases). V was trimmed by 10 bases and J by 3 bases, leaving 24 bases between them. CDR1 and CDR2 from the germline V gene are MDHEN and SYDVKM. The length of the CDR3 is 17 residues. Written as DNA, the CDR3 is TGTGCCACCTCGAAGCGGACAGGGAGGGATTACACCGGGGAGCTGTTTTTT. It is translated as CATSKRTGRDYTGELFF.

This clonotype showed up many times. This chain links TRBV11-2 with TRBJ1-4, with D hard to call. CDR3 length: 12 residues. The germline V gene encodes CDR1 SGHAT and CDR2 FQNNGV. V dropped 5 bases and J dropped 7 bases, with 8 bases sitting between them. As DNA, the CDR3 is TGTGCCAGCAGCCATCCTGGTGAAAAACTGTTTTTT. It translates to CASSHPGEKLFF.

This clonotype was picked up a small number of times. The chain recombines TRBV7-2 with TRBJ1-5; TRBD1 matches at 8 bases. After removal of 2 bases from V and 9 bases from J, the junction contained 6 bases not matched to a gene. Germline CDR1 and CDR2: SGHTA and FQGNSA. This CDR3 is 14 amino acids long. CDR3 residues: CASSLSRGQGPQHF. The DNA of the CDR3 is TGTGCCAGCAGCTTAAGCAGGGGGCAGGGGCCCCAGCATTTT.

Only a few counts were recorded for this clonotype. The chain links TRBV7-2 to TRBJ1-1; TRBD1 matches 9 bases. This CDR3 has 14 residues. Germline CDR1 and CDR2: SGHTA and FQGNSA. Losses at the gene ends were 7 bases for V and 4 bases for J; bases not matched to a gene: 7. Written as DNA, the CDR3 is TGTGCCAGCAACCCTACAGGGGGCGTCACTGAAGCTTTCTTT. Encoded protein: CASNPTGGVTEAFF.